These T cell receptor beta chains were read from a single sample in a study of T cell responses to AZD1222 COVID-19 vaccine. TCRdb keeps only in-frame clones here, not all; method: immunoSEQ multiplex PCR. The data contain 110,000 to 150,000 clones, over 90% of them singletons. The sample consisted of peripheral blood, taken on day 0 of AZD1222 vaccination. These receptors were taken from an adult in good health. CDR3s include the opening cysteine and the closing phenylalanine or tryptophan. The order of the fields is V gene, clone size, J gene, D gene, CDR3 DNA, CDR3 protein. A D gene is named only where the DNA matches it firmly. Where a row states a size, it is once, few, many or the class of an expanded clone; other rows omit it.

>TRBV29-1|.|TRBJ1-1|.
TGCAGCGCCACGCCAACCGGGGGCCCCACCACTGAAGCTTTCTTT
CSATPTGGPTTEAFF
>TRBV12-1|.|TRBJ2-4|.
TGTGCCAGCAGCTTTACTAGCGGGTTCAAAAACATTCAGTACTTC
CASSFTSGFKNIQYF
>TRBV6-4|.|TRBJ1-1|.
TGTGCCAGCAGCGTCCTACTGAACACTGAAGCTTTCTTT
CASSVLLNTEAFF
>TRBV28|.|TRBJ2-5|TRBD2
TGTGCCAGCATAGGGCTAGCGGGAGGAGAGACCCAGTACTTC
CASIGLAGGETQYF
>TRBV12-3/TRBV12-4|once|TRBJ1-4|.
TGTGCCAGCAGACCCGGGAGCGGAGAAAAACTGTTTTTT
CASRPGSGEKLFF
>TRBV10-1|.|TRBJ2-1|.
TGCGCCAGCAGTGATGCGGCCCCACCCAATGAGCAGTTCTTC
CASSDAAPPNEQFF
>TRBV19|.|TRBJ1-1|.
TGTGCCAGTAAAGGGGCAGGGCTCACTGAAGCTTTCTTT
CASKGAGLTEAFF
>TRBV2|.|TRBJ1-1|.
TGTGCCAGCAGTGTTAGGTCAAGCATGAACACTGAAGCTTTCTTT
CASSVRSSMNTEAFF
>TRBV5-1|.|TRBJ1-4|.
TGCGCCAGCAGCCAGGGAACTAATGAAAAACTGTTTTTT
CASSQGTNEKLFF
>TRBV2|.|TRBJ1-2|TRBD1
TGTGCCAGCAGCGACAGGGTTTTGGGTGGCTACACCTTC
CASSDRVLGGYTF
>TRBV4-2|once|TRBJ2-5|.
TGTGCCAGCAGCCCCATGGGGGAGGGGGCAAGGGAGACCCAGTACTTC
CASSPMGEGARETQYF
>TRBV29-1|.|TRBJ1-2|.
TGCAGCGTTGGGGGCGAGGCGGGCTATGGCTACACCTTC
CSVGGEAGYGYTF
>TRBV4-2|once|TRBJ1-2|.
TGTGCCAGCACCCGGGATTATAACTATGGCTACACCTTC
CASTRDYNYGYTF
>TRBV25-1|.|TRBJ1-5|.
TGTGCCAGCAGTGGAGGATCAGGGCCGTGGAGCAATCAGCCCCAGCATTTT
CASSGGSGPWSNQPQHF
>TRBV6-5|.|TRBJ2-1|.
TGTGCTTCGGAGGCCGGTGGGGACTACAATGAGCAGTTCTTC
CASEAGGDYNEQFF
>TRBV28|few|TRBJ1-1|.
TGTGCCAGCAGATCGGGCGACACTGAAGCTTTCTTT
CASRSGDTEAFF
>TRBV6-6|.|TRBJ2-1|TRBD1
TGTGCCAGCAGTCGACCGGGACAGGGGACCTCCTACAATGAGCAGTTCTTC
CASSRPGQGTSYNEQFF
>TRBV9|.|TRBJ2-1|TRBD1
TGTGCCAGCAGCCGCTTCGACAGGGACCGGGAGCAGTTCTTC
CASSRFDRDREQFF
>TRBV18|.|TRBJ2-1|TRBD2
TGTGCCAGCTCACGTGAGCGGGAGTCCTACAATGAGCAGTTCTTC
CASSRERESYNEQFF
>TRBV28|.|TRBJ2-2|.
TGTGCCAGCAGTTTCCTAAACACCGGGGAGCTGTTTTTT
CASSFLNTGELFF
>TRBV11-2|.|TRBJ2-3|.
TGTGCCAGCAGCTTACGCGGGTACGATACGCAGTATTTT
CASSLRGYDTQYF
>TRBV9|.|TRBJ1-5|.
TGTGCCAGCAGCGCCCAGGGGAGGGCTGATCAGCCCCAGCATTTT
CASSAQGRADQPQHF
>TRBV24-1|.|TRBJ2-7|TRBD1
TGTGCCACCAGTGATAGACAGGGGGCGGCTACCGAGCAGTACTTC
CATSDRQGAATEQYF
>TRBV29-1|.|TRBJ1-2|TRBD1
TGCAGCGGGGGGACAGGGACCTATGGCTACACCTTC
CSGGTGTYGYTF
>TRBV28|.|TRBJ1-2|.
TGTGCCAGCAGTTTAGTCCTCGTGCCATCAAATAGCTACACCTTC
CASSLVLVPSNSYTF
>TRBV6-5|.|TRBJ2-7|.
TGTGCCAGCAGTCCCGGGGCGGACCGCTACGAGCAGTACTTC
CASSPGADRYEQYF
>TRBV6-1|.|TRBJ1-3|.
TGTGCCAGCAGTGAAACCCGGATTAGAAACACCATATATTTT
CASSETRIRNTIYF
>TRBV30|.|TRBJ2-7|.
TGTGCCTGGAATCTGGACCTAGACTACGAGCAGTACTTC
CAWNLDLDYEQYF
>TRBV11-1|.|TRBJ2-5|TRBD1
TGTGCCAGCAGCGCCGACAGGGCAGAGGTGCAAGAGACCCAGTACTTC
CASSADRAEVQETQYF
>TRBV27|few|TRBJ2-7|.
TGTGCCAGCAGTTTATCCCCCGACTACGAGCAGTACTTC
CASSLSPDYEQYF
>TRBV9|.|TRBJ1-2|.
TGTGCCAGCAGCGAGGGGACGGACGGACACTATGGCTACACCTTC
CASSEGTDGHYGYTF
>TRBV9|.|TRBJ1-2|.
TGTGCCAGCACCGCAAGGCTTGACGAGGACTATGGCTACACCTTC
CASTARLDEDYGYTF
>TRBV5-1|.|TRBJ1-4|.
TGCGCCAGCAGCCTCCTGACAGGATCCGATGAAAAACTGTTTTTT
CASSLLTGSDEKLFF
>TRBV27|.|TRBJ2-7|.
TGTGCCAGCAGTTTAACACCGATGAACGAGCAGTACTTC
CASSLTPMNEQYF
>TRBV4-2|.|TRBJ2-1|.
TGTGCCAGCAGCCAAGATGGCTCCCACTTCAATGAGCAGTTCTTC
CASSQDGSHFNEQFF
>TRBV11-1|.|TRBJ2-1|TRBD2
TGTGCCAGCAGTCCGCTAGCGGGAGAAGGTATTAGTGAGCAGTTCTTC
CASSPLAGEGISEQFF
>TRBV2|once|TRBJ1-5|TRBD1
TGTGCCAGCAGTCCCGACAGGGGGGGCAATCAGCCCCAGCATTTT
CASSPDRGGNQPQHF
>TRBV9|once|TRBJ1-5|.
TGTGCCAGCAGCGCGACAGGCCATAGCAATCAGCCCCAGCATTTT
CASSATGHSNQPQHF
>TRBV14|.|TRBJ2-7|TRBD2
TGTGCCAGCAGCCTTCCGGGACTAGCGGGAGTCGAGCAGTACTTC
CASSLPGLAGVEQYF
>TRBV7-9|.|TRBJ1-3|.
TGTGCCAGCGGCAGCTCTGGAAACACCATATATTTT
CASGSSGNTIYF
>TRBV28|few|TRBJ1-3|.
TGTGCCAGCAGTTTAGGCCTAAACTCTGGAAACACCATATATTTT
CASSLGLNSGNTIYF
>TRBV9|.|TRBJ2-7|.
TGTGCCAGCAGCGCCGGCTCGGGATACGAGCAGTACTTC
CASSAGSGYEQYF
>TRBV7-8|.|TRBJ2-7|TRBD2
TGTGCCAGCAGTCTACGGACTAGCGGGAGCTCCTACGAGCAGTACTTC
CASSLRTSGSSYEQYF